Below are 9 T cell receptor beta chains sequenced from a single sample in a study of T cells in Graves' hyperthyroidism and ophthalmopathy. Amplification targeted TCR beta CDR3 regions from RNA transcripts. First-round RT-PCR targeting the TCR CDR3 was performed with the HTBI primer set. TCRdb passed the multiplex PCR reads through MiXCR, listing each CDR3 protein once. The sample holds about 400,000 distinct CDR3 sequences, around 14% seen once. Sequencing input: blood. The receptors derive from a woman between 18 and 30 years old with Graves' hyperthyroidism.

J is TRBJ1-1 and V is TRBV20-1, with a weak D call TRBD1 (5 bases). The CDR3 covers 15 residues. V shed 2 bases and J shed 3 bases, with 16 bases lying between them. Germline CDR1 DFQATT, CDR2 SNEGSKA (reference sequence). This chain's CDR3 is CSARTPVGGHTEAFF. As DNA, the CDR3 is TGCAGTGCTAGAACCCCGGTGGGGGGACACACTGAAGCTTTCTTT.

This clonotype was seen many times. The chain uses TRBV14 and TRBJ2-3; possible D gene TRBD1, 5 bases. Germline V gene data show CDR1 as SGHDN and CDR2 as FVKESK. This CDR3 contains 16 residues. V dropped 0 bases and J dropped 2 bases, with 12 bases sitting between them. CDR3 coding DNA: TGTGCCAGCAGCCAAGATGTGACAGCCCACACAGATACGCAGTATTTT. Its translation: CASSQDVTAHTDTQYF.

This clonotype was counted once. The CDR3 carries no conserved terminal phenylalanine or tryptophan, so it likely arises from a read error. The chain links TRBV28 to TRBJ2-2; 14 nucleotides agree with TRBD2. The CDR3 is made up of 15 amino acids. CDR1 is MDHEN and CDR2 is SYDVKM in the germline V gene. Unmatched junction bases numbered 4, after V lost 6 bases and J lost 7 bases. The DNA of the CDR3 is TGTGCCAGCAGCCTGACTAGCGGGGGGGTCGGGGAGCTGTTTTCT. Its protein is CASSLTSGGVGELFS.

J is TRBJ1-1 and V is TRBV4-3, with TRBD1 identical over 7 bases. The CDR3 extends over 16 amino acids. After removal of 0 bases from V and 0 bases from J, the junction contained 4 bases not matched to a gene. The germline V gene has CDR1 LGHNA and CDR2 YSLEER. The CDR3 loop is CASSQDLRGLNTEAFF. CDR3 DNA sequence: TGCGCCAGCAGCCAAGATCTAAGGGGGCTGAACACTGAAGCTTTCTTT.

This clonotype showed up just a few times. The chain recombines TRBV5-6 with TRBJ2-1, with TRBD1 matching over 7 bases. V gave up 6 bases and J gave up 5 bases; unmatched junction bases: 20. Germline V CDR1 and CDR2: SGHDT, YYEEEE. This CDR3 is 18 amino acids long. CDR3 bases: TGTGCCAGCACCTTCCCGGGACAGCCGACAAGGTCGAACAATGAGCAGTTCTTC. Protein: CASTFPGQPTRSNNEQFF.

This clonotype has ten or more counts. As DNA, the CDR3 is TGTGCCAGCAGCCCCCGGGACGGGGACTCCTACGAGCAGTACTTC. Translation gives CASSPRDGDSYEQYF. V gene TRBV28 combines with J gene TRBJ2-7; D may be TRBD1 or TRBD2 (5 bases each). Germline assignment: CDR1 MDHEN and CDR2 SYDVKM. V lost 6 bases and J lost 0, with 15 bases in between. This CDR3 spans 15 amino acids.

The chain is built from TRBV9 and TRBJ2-1; TRBD1 or TRBD2 may be the D gene (6 bases each). Trimming pared 4 bases from V and 9 bases from J, leaving 20 bases between. There are 15 residues in the CDR3. CDR1 SGDLS and CDR2 YYNGEE come from the germline V gene. The CDR3 nucleotides are TGTGCCAGCAGCATGGGGGGCAGCAGGTTAGGTGAGCAGTTCTTC. Amino acids: CASSMGGSRLGEQFF. The full variable domain, with the rest looked up from reference TRBV9 and TRBJ2-1, is DSGVTQTPKHLITATGQRVTLRCSPRSGDLSVYWYQQSLDQGLQFLIQYYNGEERAKGNILERFSAQQFPDLHSELNLSSLELGDSALYFCASSMGGSRLGEQFFGPGTRLTVL.

This clonotype was seen at least ten times. This chain uses TRBV24-1 with TRBJ1-5; D not resolved. V lost 5 bases to trimming and J lost 6 bases, with 10 bases between them. The germline V gene has CDR1 KGHDR and CDR2 SFDVKD. The CDR3 spans 13 residues. CDR3 region: CATSAQPSQPQHF. The CDR3 DNA reads as TGTGCCACCAGTGCCCAACCGAGTCAGCCCCAGCATTTT.

The table lists this clonotype with a few counts. This may stem from a read error, because a much larger clone lies one nucleotide away. The V gene is TRBV3-1, the J gene TRBJ2-7; TRBD1 aligns across 11 bases. The CDR3 runs to 15 residues. Germline lookup yields CDR1 LGHDT and CDR2 YNNKEL (reference sequence). Losses at the gene ends were 4 bases for V and 4 bases for J; bases not matched to a gene: 6. CDR3 residues: CASSRGGQGGYEQYF. The CDR3, as DNA: TGTGCCAGCAGCCGAGGGGGACAGGGGGGATACGAGCAGTACTTC.